What follows describes a single TCR beta chain. Its recognized antigen is unknown. One end of the junction is discordant with germline, which a read error may explain. These data belong to a study of technical replicates of blood from several donors (dated by TCRdb to the late 2010s). Library preparation was by the immunoSEQ multiplex PCR assay. TCRdb stores this immuneACCESS table with in-frame sequences only. Part of the clones is absent; in the studies checked, under half of the shortfall reflects unresolved V genes, and no reason is known for the rest. Present in this sample are tens of thousands of clones, 94% of which were seen just once. Jointly, the top ten make up approximately 0.26% of the sample. The CDR3 numbers 11 residues from cysteine through phenylalanine. Left in the record is the CDR3 DNA by itself, 33 bases read in frame from the first base. CDR1 SNHLY and CDR2 FYNNEI are derived from the germline V gene.

This clonotype was sampled from a human donor in good health. The specimen sequenced was T cells isolated from PBMCs. The chain links TRBV2 with TRBJ1-2; TRBD1 aligns with 8 central bases. The bases read TGTGCCAGCAGCGAGGGACAGGTCTATTTCTTC. Translation gives CASSEGQVYFF.